This TCR beta chain emerged from a study of blood T cell repertoires in COVID-19. Germline V gene lookup returns CDR1 MNHNY and CDR2 SVGAGI (reference sequence). Trimming removed 5 bases at V and 2 bases at J, with 10 bases between. The CDR3 covers 13 residues. Data came from immunoSEQ multiplex PCR; TCRdb stores just in-frame clones and leaves some out. The profile covers some 170,000 clones, with approximately 80% appearing a single time and 11% taken by the ten largest. Source material: peripheral blood. The source of this sequence is a human donor in a cohort sampled during active COVID-19. The chain recombines TRBV6-6 with TRBJ2-7; weak D call: TRBD1 (6 bases). The CDR3 region has the DNA TGTGCCAGCAGTGACAGGTCAGCCTACGAGCAGTACTTC. Its protein is CASSDRSAYEQYF.